This T cell receptor (beta chain) originates from a study of T cells in Graves' hyperthyroidism and ophthalmopathy. Study-level points and caveats: Expanded thyroid clonotypes (above 0.001) were mostly also found in blood.

Template material for amplifying TCR beta CDR3 regions consisted of RNA transcripts. HTBI primers were the set used in a first-round RT-PCR of the TCR CDR3. TCRdb re-called the multiplex PCR reads with MiXCR, one entry per CDR3 protein. The sample carries approximately 560,000 distinct CDR3 sequences, less than 20% recorded once. In this sample, this clonotype turned up many times. Its antigen is currently unknown. Exclusions: uncontrolled infection, other autoimmune disease, pregnancy, lactation. The sequence came from a woman in her twenties or thirties with Graves' hyperthyroidism. The source material was blood.

The chain's CDR3 is CSAAGQGGVPNTEAFF. DNA of the CDR3: TGCAGTGCCGCTGGACAGGGGGGTGTTCCGAACACTGAAGCTTTCTTT. The V gene is TRBV20-1, the J gene TRBJ1-1, with TRBD1 matching 10 bases. Germline assignment: CDR1 DFQATT and CDR2 SNEGSKA (reference sequence). After removal of 6 bases from V and 1 base from J, the junction contained 11 bases not matched to a gene. The CDR3 spans 16 residues.